This entry lists 19 T cell receptor beta chains sequenced from one sample in a study of T cell responses to AZD1222 COVID-19 vaccine. Only in-frame clones appear in the TCRdb table, and some are missing; sequencing was by immunoSEQ multiplex PCR. The table lists tens of thousands of clones, about 88% of them singletons, with about an eighth in the top ten. Specimen: peripheral blood, collected on day 0 of AZD1222 vaccination. Every receptor here comes from an adult in good health.

This clone was found once. The J gene is TRBJ2-4, the V gene TRBV24-1, with TRBD2 matching over 11 bases. Germline CDR1 and CDR2: KGHDR and SFDVKD. Trimming cost V 4 bases and J 0 bases; bases outside gene matches: 10. The CDR3 extends over 19 amino acids. The CDR3 sequence is CATSEIAGGYTLAKNIQYF. DNA for the CDR3: TGTGCCACCAGTGAGATAGCGGGGGGGTATACCCTAGCCAAAAACATTCAGTACTTC.

This sequence joins TRBV10-3 and TRBJ2-1; 11 bases agree with TRBD1. Germline values: CDR1 ENHRY, CDR2 SYGVKD. The V gene end was trimmed by 4 bases and the J gene end by 0 bases; junction bases not matched to a gene: 11. The CDR3 extends over 19 amino acids. The CDR3 sequence: CAISVGDRGSQSSYNEQFF. The CDR3, as DNA: TGTGCCATCAGTGTAGGGGACAGGGGGTCCCAAAGCTCCTACAATGAGCAGTTCTTC.

For the CDR3, the DNA is TGTGCCAGCAGATCACAGGGGCTCGATTATTATTCACCCCTCCACTTT. Protein: CASRSQGLDYYSPLHF. This chain joins TRBV7-9 and TRBJ1-6; the match to TRBD1 covers 7 bases. J lost 8 bases, V lost 6 bases, and 13 bases had no gene match. The germline gives CDR1 SEHNR, CDR2 FQNEAQ (reference sequence). The CDR3 has 16 amino acids.

In this sample, this clone turned up a few times. The rearrangement joins TRBV19 to TRBJ1-3, with a weak D call TRBD1 (6 bases). The CDR3 covers 17 residues. In germline, CDR1 is LNHDA, CDR2 SQIVND (reference sequence). The ends were cut back, 5 bases at V and 2 bases at J, with 19 bases in the middle. CDR3 region: CASSPPGAGTPGNTIYF. The CDR3 nucleotides are TGTGCCAGTAGTCCTCCGGGGGCTGGGACGCCTGGAAACACCATATATTTT. The full variable domain, in which reference TRBV19 and TRBJ1-3 provide the parts outside the CDR3, is DGGITQSPKYLFRKEGQNVTLSCEQNLNHDAMYWYRQDPGQGLRLIYYSQIVNDFQKGDIAEGYSVSREKKESFPLTVTSAQKNPTAFYLCASSPPGAGTPGNTIYFGEGSWLTVV.

The V and J genes are TRBV2 and TRBJ2-7, with D perhaps TRBD1 (5 bases). In germline, CDR1 is SNHLY, CDR2 FYNNEI. The length of the CDR3 is 13 residues. In DNA, the CDR3 is TGTGCTCAAAGGCGAGCAGGGATCTACGAGCAGTACTTC. The encoded protein is CAQRRAGIYEQYF.

This clone was counted a single time. J is TRBJ1-1 and V is TRBV7-8; maybe TRBD1 (6 bases). CDR1 and CDR2 (germline): SGHVS, FQNEAQ. V lost 0 bases and J lost 5, with 10 bases in between. This CDR3 spans 14 amino acids. The CDR3 DNA reads as TGTGCCAGCAGCTTAGCGCAGGGGAGGACTGAAGCTTTCTTT. Protein product: CASSLAQGRTEAFF.

J is TRBJ2-3 and V is TRBV2, with D tentatively TRBD2 (5 bases). Germline-derived CDR1 and CDR2 are SNHLY and FYNNEI. Trimming took 3 bases from V and 0 from J, leaving 10 bases between them. The CDR3 length is 15 residues. The CDR3 nucleotides read TGTGCCAGCAGTGATAGACTATATAGCACAGATACGCAGTATTTT. Its translation: CASSDRLYSTDTQYF.

This clone was seen once. The chain has TRBV10-2 and TRBJ1-5; no clear D. V was trimmed by 8 bases and J by 1 base, leaving 6 bases between them. This CDR3 is built from 12 residues. Germline V gene lookup returns CDR1 WSHSY and CDR2 SAAADI. CDR3 region: CASGASNQPQHF. In nucleotides, the CDR3 is TGCGCCAGCGGCGCCAGCAATCAGCCCCAGCATTTT.

This chain connects TRBV30 to TRBJ1-1; D is unresolved. Germline-derived CDR1 and CDR2 are GTSNPN and SVGIG (reference sequence). This CDR3 has 11 residues. Trimming pared 5 bases from V and 6 bases from J, leaving 10 bases between. Here the CDR3 reads CAWGGLSEAFF. The CDR3 DNA reads as TGTGCCTGGGGTGGGTTATCTGAAGCTTTCTTT. The full variable domain, with the rest looked up from reference TRBV30 and TRBJ1-1, is SQTIHQWPATLVQPVGSPLSLECTVEGTSNPNLYWYRQAAGRGLQLLFYSVGIGQISSEVPQNLSASRPQDRQFILSSKKLLLSDSGFYLCAWGGLSEAFFGQGTRLTVV.

This chain links TRBV5-1 with TRBJ2-7, with 10 positions matching TRBD2. CDR1 SGHRS and CDR2 YFSETQ come from the germline V gene. The J segment lost 4 bases and the V segment lost 0 bases, leaving 4 bases of the junction unmatched. The CDR3 consists of 15 residues. The CDR3 region has the DNA TGCGCCAGCAGCTTGGTGTCTAGCGGGGGTTACGAGCAGTACTTC. It specifies CASSLVSSGGYEQYF.

The table lists this clone with a count of one. The chain is built from TRBV20-1 and TRBJ2-1; D is possibly TRBD2 (5 bases). V was trimmed by 3 bases and J by 8 bases, leaving 8 bases between them. The V gene's germline CDR1 is DFQATT and CDR2 SNEGSKA (reference sequence). The CDR3 extends over 11 amino acids. In DNA, the CDR3 is TGCAGTGCTAGGGGAGTCCATGAGCAGTTCTTC. Translation gives CSARGVHEQFF.

This chain links TRBV7-3 with TRBJ1-5, with D uncertain. The CDR3 runs 17 residues. Germline CDR1 and CDR2: SGHTA and FQGTGA. V lost 1 base and J lost 6, with 19 bases in between. CDR3 sequence reads: CASSLKLGEGRGQPQHF. The DNA for the CDR3 is TGTGCCAGCAGCTTAAAGCTCGGGGAGGGTCGGGGTCAGCCCCAGCATTTT.

The genes are TRBV6-5 and TRBJ1-4; D is unresolved. The V end was cut by 6 bases, the J end by 5 bases, with 7 bases between. The CDR3 sequence is 12 residues long. CDR1 and CDR2 from the germline V gene are MNHEY and SVGAGI. CDR3 DNA sequence: TGTGCCAGCAGAAGTCAGAATGAAAAACTGTTTTTT. Encoded protein: CASRSQNEKLFF.

The chain joins TRBV25-1 to TRBJ1-2; perhaps TRBD1 as D (6 bases). Trimming shortened V by 2 bases and J by 4 bases, and 17 bases separated the two germline ends. The CDR3 extends over 16 amino acids. Germline CDR1 MGHDK, CDR2 SYGVNS. The CDR3 is CASSEPTAQGFYGYTF. The CDR3 nucleotides read TGTGCCAGCAGTGAACCAACCGCACAGGGCTTCTATGGCTACACCTTC.

This clone appeared a single time. The chain has TRBV27 and TRBJ2-5; possible D gene TRBD1, 6 bases. Germline lookup yields CDR1 MNHEY and CDR2 SMNVEV (reference sequence). V was shortened by 7 bases and J by 8 bases, with 20 bases between the two germline ends. This CDR3 has 14 amino acids. In DNA form, the CDR3 reads TGTGCCAGCATGGCAGGGGCCAACAAGAGAACCCAGTACTTC. This codes for CASMAGANKRTQYF.

V gene TRBV30 combines with J gene TRBJ1-2; possibly TRBD1 for D (5 bases). The CDR3 contains 13 residues. Trimming cost V 0 bases and J 2 bases, with 7 bases left between them. CDR1 and CDR2 (germline): GTSNPN, SVGIG (reference sequence). CDR3 loop: CAWSVSGNYGYTF. The DNA for the CDR3 is TGTGCCTGGAGTGTTTCAGGGAACTATGGCTACACCTTC.

This clone appeared once. This chain links TRBV6-1 with TRBJ1-1, with D uncertain. The germline CDR1 and CDR2 sequences are MNHNS and SASEGT. V lost 1 base, J lost 1 base, and 7 bases lay in between. This CDR3 comprises 14 residues. CDR3: CASSEGPWNTEAFF. The CDR3 coding sequence is TGTGCCAGCAGTGAAGGTCCCTGGAACACTGAAGCTTTCTTT.

This chain joins TRBV5-1 and TRBJ1-4; D not resolved. Trimming took off 0 bases at V and 0 bases at J, with 3 bases between the two ends. The CDR3 covers 14 residues. Germline-derived CDR1 and CDR2 are SGHRS and YFSETQ. The CDR3 spells CASSLVATNEKLFF. In DNA form, the CDR3 reads TGCGCCAGCAGCTTGGTGGCAACTAATGAAAAACTGTTTTTT.

The chain is built from TRBV7-3 and TRBJ2-3; 10 nucleotides line up with TRBD2. This CDR3 contains 19 residues. CDR1 is SGHTA and CDR2 is FQGTGA in the germline V gene. The trim removed 5 bases at V and 5 bases at J, leaving 19 bases unmatched. The CDR3 DNA is TGTGCCAGCAGCCCAAGGGAGCGGGGGGGCCGGGTACGGCGAGATACGCAGTATTTT. It specifies CASSPRERGGRVRRDTQYF.